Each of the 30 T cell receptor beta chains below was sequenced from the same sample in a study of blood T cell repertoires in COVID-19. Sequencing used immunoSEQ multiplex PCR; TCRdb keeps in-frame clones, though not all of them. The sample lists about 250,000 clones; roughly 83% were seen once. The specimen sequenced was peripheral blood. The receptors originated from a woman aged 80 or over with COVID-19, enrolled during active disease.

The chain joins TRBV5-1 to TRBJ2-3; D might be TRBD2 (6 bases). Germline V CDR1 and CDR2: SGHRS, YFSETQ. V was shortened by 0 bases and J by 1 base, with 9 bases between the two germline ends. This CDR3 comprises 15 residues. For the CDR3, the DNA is TGCGCCAGCAGCTTGGGGGGCGGGGGCACAGATACGCAGTATTTT. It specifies CASSLGGGGTDTQYF.

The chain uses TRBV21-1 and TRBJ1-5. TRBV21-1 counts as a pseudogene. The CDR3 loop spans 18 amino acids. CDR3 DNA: TGTGCCAGCACTAAAACACCCGGGGGGGCATCTAGCAATCAGCCCCAGCATTTT. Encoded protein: CASTKTPGGASSNQPQHF.

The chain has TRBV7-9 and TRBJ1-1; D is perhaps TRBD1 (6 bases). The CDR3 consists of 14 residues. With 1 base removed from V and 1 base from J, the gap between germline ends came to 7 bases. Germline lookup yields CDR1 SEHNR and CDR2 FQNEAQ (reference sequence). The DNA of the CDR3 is TGTGCCAGCAGCTTAGGGACAGCGAACACTGAAGCTTTCTTT. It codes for CASSLGTANTEAFF. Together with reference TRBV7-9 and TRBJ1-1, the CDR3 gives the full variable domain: DTGVSQNPRHKITKRGQNVTFRCDPISEHNRLYWYRQTLGQGPEFLTYFQNEAQLEKSRLLSDRFSAERPKGSFSTLEIQRTEQGDSAMYLCASSLGTANTEAFFGQGTRLTVV.

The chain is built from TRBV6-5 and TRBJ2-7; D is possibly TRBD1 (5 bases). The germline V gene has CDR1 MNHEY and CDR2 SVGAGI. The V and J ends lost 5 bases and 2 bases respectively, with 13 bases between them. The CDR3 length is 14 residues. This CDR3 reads CASSIDSPPYEQYF. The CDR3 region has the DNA TGTGCCAGCAGTATAGACAGTCCTCCCTACGAGCAGTACTTC.

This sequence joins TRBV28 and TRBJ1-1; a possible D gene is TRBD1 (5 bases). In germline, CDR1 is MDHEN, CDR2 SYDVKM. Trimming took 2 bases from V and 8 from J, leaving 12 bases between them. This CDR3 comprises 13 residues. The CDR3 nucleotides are TGTGCCAGCAGTTTAAAGGGGTATTCCGAAGCTTTCTTT. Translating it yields CASSLKGYSEAFF.

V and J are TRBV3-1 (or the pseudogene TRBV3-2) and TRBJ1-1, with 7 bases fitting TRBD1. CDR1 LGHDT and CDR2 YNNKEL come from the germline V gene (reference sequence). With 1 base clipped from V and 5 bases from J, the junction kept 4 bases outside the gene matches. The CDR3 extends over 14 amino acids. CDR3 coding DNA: TGTGCCAGCAGCCAAGGAGGGGGCTCGACTGAAGCTTTCTTT. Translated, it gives CASSQGGGSTEAFF.

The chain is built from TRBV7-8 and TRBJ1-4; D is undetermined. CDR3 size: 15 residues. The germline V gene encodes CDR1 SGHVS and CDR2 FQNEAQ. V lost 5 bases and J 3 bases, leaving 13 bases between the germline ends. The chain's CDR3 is CASSPGDIPNEKLFF. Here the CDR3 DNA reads TGTGCCAGCAGCCCCGGCGACATACCTAATGAAAAACTGTTTTTT.

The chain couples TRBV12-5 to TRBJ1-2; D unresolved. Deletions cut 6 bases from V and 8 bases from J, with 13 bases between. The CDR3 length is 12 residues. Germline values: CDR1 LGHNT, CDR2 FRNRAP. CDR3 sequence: CASGPEIGGYTF. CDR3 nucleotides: TGTGCTAGTGGCCCAGAAATCGGGGGCTACACCTTC.

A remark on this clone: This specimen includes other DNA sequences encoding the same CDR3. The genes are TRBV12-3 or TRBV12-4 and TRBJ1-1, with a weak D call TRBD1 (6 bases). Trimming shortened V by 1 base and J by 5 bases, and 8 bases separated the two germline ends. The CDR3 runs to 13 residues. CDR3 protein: CASSLGQGTEAFF. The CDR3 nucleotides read TGTGCCAGCAGTTTAGGGCAGGGGACTGAAGCTTTCTTT.

The CDR3 here is CSGTSGGHNEQFF. Written as DNA, the CDR3 is TGCAGCGGCACTAGCGGGGGCCACAATGAGCAGTTCTTC. The chain joins TRBV29-1 to TRBJ2-1, with 11 bases fitting TRBD2. The CDR3 is 13 residues long. V lost 7 bases, J lost 5 bases, and 4 bases stayed unmatched. Germline V CDR1 and CDR2: SQVTM, ANQGSEA.

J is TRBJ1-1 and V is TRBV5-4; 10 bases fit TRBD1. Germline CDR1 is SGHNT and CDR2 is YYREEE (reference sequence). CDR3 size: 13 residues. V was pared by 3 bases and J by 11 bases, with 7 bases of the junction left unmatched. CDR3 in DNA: TGTGCCAGCAGCTCGGCCGGGACAGGGGCCGCTTTCTTT. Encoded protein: CASSSAGTGAAFF.

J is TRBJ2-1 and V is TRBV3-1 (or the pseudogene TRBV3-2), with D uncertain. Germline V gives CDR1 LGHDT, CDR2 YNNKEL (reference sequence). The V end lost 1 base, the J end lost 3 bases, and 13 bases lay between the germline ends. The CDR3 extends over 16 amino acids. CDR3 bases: TGTGCCAGCAGCCAAGGGAACTACGCTAACTACAATGAGCAGTTCTTC. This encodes CASSQGNYANYNEQFF.

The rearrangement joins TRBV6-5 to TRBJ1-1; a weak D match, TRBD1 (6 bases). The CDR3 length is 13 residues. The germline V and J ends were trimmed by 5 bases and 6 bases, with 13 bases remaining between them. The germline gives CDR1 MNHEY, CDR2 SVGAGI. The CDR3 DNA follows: TGTGCCAGCAGTCACAGGGAAACGGCTGAAGCTTTCTTT. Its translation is CASSHRETAEAFF.

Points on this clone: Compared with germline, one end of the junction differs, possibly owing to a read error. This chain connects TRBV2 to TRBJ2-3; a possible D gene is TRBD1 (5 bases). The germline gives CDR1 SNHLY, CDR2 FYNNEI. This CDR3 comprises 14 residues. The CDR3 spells CASSEQGSTDTQYF. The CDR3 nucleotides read TGTGCCAGCAGTGAACAGGGTAGCACGGATACGCAGTATTTT.

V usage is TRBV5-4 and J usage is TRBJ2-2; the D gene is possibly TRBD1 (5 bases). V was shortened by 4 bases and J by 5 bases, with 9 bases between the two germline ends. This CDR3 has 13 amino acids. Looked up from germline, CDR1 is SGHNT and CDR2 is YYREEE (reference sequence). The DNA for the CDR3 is TGTGCCAGCAGCCTCAAGGGGACCGGGGAGCTGTTTTTT. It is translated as CASSLKGTGELFF.

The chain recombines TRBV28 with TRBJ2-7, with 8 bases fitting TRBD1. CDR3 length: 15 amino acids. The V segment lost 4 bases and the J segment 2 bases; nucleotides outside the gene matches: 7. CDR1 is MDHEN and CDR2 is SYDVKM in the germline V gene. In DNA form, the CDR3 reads TGTGCCAGCAGTTGGCGGGACAGGCAGACCTACGAGCAGTACTTC. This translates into CASSWRDRQTYEQYF.

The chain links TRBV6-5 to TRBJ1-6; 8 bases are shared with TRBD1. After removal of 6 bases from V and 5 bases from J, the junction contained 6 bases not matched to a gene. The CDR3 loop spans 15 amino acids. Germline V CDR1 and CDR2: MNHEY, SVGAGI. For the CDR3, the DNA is TGTGCCAGCAGCCGGACAGGGCGGGATAATTCACCCCTCCACTTT. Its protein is CASSRTGRDNSPLHF.

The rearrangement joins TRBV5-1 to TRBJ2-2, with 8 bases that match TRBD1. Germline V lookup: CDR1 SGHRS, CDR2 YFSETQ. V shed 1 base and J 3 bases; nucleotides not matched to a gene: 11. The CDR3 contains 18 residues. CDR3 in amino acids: CASSLPLQGALYTGELFF. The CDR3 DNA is TGCGCCAGCAGCTTGCCACTCCAGGGGGCCCTTTACACCGGGGAGCTGTTTTTT.

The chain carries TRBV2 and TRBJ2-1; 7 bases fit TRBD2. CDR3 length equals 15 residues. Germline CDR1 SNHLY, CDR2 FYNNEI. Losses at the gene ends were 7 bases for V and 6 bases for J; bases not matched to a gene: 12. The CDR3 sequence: CASTLRDYPTNEQFF. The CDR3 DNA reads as TGTGCCAGCACCCTACGGGACTATCCTACCAATGAGCAGTTCTTC.

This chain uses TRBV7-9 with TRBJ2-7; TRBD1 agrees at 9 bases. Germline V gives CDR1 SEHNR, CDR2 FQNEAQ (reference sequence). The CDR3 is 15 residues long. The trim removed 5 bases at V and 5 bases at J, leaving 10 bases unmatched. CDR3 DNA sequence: TGTGCCAGCAGCCGGGGGCGGACAGGGGAGAACGAGCAGTACTTC. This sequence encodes CASSRGRTGENEQYF.

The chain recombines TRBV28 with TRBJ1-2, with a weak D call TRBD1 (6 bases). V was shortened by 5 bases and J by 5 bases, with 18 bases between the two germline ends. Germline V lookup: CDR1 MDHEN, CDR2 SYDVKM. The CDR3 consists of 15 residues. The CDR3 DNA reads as TGTGCCAGCAGTCCGACAGGCGCTAACGATTATGGCTACACCTTC. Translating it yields CASSPTGANDYGYTF.

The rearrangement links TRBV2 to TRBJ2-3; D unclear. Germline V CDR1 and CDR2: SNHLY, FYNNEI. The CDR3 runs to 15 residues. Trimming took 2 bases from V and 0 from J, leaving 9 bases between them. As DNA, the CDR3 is TGTGCCAGCAGTGAAACCCGACTTAGCACAGATACGCAGTATTTT. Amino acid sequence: CASSETRLSTDTQYF.

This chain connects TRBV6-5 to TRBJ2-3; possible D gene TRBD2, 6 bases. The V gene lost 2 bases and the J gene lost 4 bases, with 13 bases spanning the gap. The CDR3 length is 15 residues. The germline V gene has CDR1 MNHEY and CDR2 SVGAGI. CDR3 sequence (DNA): TGTGCCAGCAGTTACGGGAGGCTACCCCCAGATACGCAGTATTTT. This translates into CASSYGRLPPDTQYF.

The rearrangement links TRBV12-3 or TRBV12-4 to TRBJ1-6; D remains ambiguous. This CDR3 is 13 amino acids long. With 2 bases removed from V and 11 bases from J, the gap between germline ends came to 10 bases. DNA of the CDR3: TGTGCCAGCAGTTTACTTGAGGAGACACCCCTCCACTTT. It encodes CASSLLEETPLHF.

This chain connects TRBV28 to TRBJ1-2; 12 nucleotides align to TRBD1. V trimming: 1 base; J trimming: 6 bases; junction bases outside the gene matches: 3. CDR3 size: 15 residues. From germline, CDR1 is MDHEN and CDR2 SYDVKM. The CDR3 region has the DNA TGTGCCAGCAGTTTATCTTGGGACAGGGGGCATGGCTACACCTTC. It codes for CASSLSWDRGHGYTF.

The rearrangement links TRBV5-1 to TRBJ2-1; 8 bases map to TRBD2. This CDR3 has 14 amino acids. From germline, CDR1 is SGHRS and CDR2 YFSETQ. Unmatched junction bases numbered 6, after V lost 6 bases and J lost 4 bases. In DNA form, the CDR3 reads TGCGCCAGCACCGAAATAGCGGGGTACAATGAGCAGTTCTTC. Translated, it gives CASTEIAGYNEQFF.

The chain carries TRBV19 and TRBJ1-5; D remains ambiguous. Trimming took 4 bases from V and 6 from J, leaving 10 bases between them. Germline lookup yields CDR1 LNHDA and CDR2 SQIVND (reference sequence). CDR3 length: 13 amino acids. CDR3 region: CASSTVGSQPQHF. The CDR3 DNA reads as TGTGCCAGTAGTACGGTAGGGAGTCAGCCCCAGCATTTT. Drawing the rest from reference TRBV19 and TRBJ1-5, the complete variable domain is DGGITQSPKYLFRKEGQNVTLSCEQNLNHDAMYWYRQDPGQGLRLIYYSQIVNDFQKGDIAEGYSVSREKKESFPLTVTSAQKNPTAFYLCASSTVGSQPQHFGDGTRLSIL.

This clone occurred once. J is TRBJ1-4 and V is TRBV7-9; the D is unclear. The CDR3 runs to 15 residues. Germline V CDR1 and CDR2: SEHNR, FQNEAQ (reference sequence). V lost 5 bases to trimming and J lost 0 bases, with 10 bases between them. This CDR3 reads CASSPQVTTNEKLFF. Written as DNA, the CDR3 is TGTGCCAGCAGCCCCCAGGTTACAACTAATGAAAAACTGTTTTTT.

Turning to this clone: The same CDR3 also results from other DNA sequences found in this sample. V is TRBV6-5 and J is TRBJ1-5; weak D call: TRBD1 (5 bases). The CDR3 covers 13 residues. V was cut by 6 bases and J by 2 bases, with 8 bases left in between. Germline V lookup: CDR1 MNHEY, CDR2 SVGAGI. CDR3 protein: CASSPRGNQPQHF. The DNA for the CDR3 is TGTGCCAGCAGCCCCAGGGGCAATCAGCCCCAGCATTTT.

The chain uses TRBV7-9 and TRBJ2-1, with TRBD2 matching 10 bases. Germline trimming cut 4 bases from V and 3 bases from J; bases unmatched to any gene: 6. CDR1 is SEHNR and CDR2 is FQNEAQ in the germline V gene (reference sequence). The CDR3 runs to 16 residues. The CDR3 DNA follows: TGTGCCAGCAGCTCCTCTAGCGGGGGCCTCTACAATGAGCAGTTCTTC. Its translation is CASSSSSGGLYNEQFF.